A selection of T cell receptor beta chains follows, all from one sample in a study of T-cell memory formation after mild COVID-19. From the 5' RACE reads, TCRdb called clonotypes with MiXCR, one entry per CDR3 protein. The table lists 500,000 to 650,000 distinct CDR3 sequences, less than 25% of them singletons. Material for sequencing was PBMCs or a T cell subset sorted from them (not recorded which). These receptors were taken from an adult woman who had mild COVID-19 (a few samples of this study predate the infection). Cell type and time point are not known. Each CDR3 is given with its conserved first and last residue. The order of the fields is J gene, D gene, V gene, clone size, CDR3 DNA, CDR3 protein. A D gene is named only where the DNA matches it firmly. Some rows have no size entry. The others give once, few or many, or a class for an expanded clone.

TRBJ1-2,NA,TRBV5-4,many,TGTGCCAGCAGCTTCGGGCAGGATGGCTACACCTTC,CASSFGQDGYTF
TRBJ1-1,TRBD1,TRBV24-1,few,TGTGCCACCAGTGATCCGGACAGGGAATCCGAAGCTTTCTTT,CATSDPDRESEAFF
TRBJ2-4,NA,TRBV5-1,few,TGCGCCAGCAGCCCGATCTCCCCTACAGGTCTAGCCAAAAACATTCAGTACTTC,CASSPISPTGLAKNIQYF
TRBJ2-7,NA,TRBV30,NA,TGTGCCTGGACCCACGTAATGGGCTACGAGCAGTACTTC,CAWTHVMGYEQYF
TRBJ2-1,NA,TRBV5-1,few,TGCGCCAGCAGCGGGGACATCTACAATGAGCAGTTCTTC,CASSGDIYNEQFF
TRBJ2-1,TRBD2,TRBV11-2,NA,TGTGCCAGCAGGTTAACTAGCGGGACGACTGAGCAGTTCTTC,CASRLTSGTTEQFF
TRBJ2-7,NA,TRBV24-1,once,TGTGCCACCAGTTCAGGTCGCTGGGCCGACGAGCAGTACTTC,CATSSGRWADEQYF
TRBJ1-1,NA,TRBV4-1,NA,TGCGCCAGCAGCCAGGGAAGCCCGGACGTCATAAGTTTGACTGAAGCTTTCTTT,CASSQGSPDVISLTEAFF
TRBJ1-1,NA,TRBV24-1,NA,TGTGCCACCAACCCTGGGGGTATCACTGAAGCTTTCTTT,CATNPGGITEAFF
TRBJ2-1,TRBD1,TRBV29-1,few,TGCAGCGCACGGACAGGGTTGTACAATGAGCAGTTCTTC,CSARTGLYNEQFF
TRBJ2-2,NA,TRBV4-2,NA,TGTGCCAGCAGCCAAGAAAGAAGACCCCGGGAGCTGTTTTTT,CASSQERRPRELFF
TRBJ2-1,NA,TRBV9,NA,TGTGCCAGCAGCGTAGGACTTCACAATGAGCAGTTCTTC,CASSVGLHNEQFF
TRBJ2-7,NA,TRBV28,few,TGTGCCAGCAGTTTAAGATCTCTTTCGATGGGATCCTACGAGCAGTACTTC,CASSLRSLSMGSYEQYF
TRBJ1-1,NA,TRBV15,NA,TGTGCCACCAGCACCCCAAACAGGGTACAAGCGAGGGAAGCTTTCTTT,CATSTPNRVQAREAFF
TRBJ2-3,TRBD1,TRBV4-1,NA,TGCGCCAGCAGCCAAGCAAGCCAGGGGGGCACAGATACGCAGTATTTT,CASSQASQGGTDTQYF
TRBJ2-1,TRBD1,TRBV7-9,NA,TGTGCCAGCACCCCCTCGGGACAGGGAAGGAATGAGCAGTTCTTC,CASTPSGQGRNEQFF
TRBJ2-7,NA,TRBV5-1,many,TGCGCCAGCAGCTTGAGGCAGGGCACCTACGAGCAGTACTTC,CASSLRQGTYEQYF
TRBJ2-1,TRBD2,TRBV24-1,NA,TGTGCCACCAGTGAGTCCCTCCGACTAGCGGGAGGGCCGCATGAGCAGTTCTTC,CATSESLRLAGGPHEQFF
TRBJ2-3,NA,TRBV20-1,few,TGCAGTGCTAGAGATCCCCCAAGGGATACGCAGTATTTT,CSARDPPRDTQYF
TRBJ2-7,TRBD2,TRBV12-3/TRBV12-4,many,TGTGCCAGCAGTTGGACTAGCGGGAGCTTGGGTGAGCAGTACTTC,CASSWTSGSLGEQYF
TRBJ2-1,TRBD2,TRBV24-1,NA,TGTGCCACCAGTGATTTTCCTAGCGGGAGGACCTCTTACAATGAGCAGTTCTTC,CATSDFPSGRTSYNEQFF
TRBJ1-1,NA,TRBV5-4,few,TGTGCCAGCAGGGGATCAGGGGCTGTGACTGAAGCTTTCTTT,CASRGSGAVTEAFF
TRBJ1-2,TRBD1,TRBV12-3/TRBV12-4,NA,TGTGCCAGCAGTTCACCGGCCCTGACAGGGTCCGATGGCTACACCTTC,CASSSPALTGSDGYTF